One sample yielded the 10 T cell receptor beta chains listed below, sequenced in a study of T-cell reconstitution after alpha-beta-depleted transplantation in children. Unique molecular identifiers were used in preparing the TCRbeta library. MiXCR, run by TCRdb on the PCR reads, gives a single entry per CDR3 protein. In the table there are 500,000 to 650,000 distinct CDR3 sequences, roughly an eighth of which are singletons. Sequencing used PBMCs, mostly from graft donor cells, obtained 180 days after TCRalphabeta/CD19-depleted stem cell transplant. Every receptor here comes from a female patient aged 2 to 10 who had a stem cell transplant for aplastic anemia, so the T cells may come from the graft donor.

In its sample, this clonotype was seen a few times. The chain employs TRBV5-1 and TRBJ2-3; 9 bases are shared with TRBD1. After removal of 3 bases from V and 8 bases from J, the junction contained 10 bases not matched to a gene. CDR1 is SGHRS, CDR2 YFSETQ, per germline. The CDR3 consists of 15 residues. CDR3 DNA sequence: TGCGCCAGCAGCTCTCCCGGGACAGGGCGCGGTACGCAGTATTTT. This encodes CASSSPGTGRGTQYF.

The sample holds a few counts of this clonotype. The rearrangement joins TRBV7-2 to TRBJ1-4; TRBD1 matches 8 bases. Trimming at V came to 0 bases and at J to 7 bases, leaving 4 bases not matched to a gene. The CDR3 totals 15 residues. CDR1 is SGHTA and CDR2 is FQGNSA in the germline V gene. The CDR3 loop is CASSLAAGGSEKLFF. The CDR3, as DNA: TGTGCCAGCAGCTTAGCCGCAGGGGGCAGTGAAAAACTGTTTTTT. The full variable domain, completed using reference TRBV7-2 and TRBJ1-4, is GAGVSQSPSNKVTEKGKDVELRCDPISGHTALYWYRQSLGQGLEFLIYFQGNSAPDKSGLPSDRFSAERTGGSVSTLTIQRTQQEDSAVYLCASSLAAGGSEKLFFGSGTQLSVL.

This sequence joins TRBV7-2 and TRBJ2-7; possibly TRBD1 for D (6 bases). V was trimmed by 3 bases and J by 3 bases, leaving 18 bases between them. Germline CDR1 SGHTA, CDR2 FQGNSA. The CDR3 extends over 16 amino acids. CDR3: CASSLTGPPAFYEQYV. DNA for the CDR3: TGTGCCAGCAGCTTGACAGGCCCTCCCGCCTTCTACGAGCAGTACGTC.

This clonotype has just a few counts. CDR3 region: CASSEPGTLGNTF. The CDR3 DNA sequence: TGTGCCAGCAGTGAACCCGGGACACTCGGGAACACCTTC. The gene calls are TRBV6-1 and TRBJ1-2; TRBD1 is a possible D gene (6 bases). The CDR3 length is 13 residues. Germline CDR1 is MNHNS and CDR2 is SASEGT. Trimming shortened V by 2 bases and J by 12 bases, and 16 bases separated the two germline ends.

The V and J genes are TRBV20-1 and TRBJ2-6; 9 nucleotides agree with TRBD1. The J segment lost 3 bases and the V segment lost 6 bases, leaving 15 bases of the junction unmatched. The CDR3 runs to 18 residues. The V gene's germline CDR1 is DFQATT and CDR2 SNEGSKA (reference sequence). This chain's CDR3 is CSAQQDRGPFGGANVLTF. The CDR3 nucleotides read TGCAGTGCGCAACAGGACAGGGGCCCTTTTGGTGGGGCCAACGTCCTGACTTTC.

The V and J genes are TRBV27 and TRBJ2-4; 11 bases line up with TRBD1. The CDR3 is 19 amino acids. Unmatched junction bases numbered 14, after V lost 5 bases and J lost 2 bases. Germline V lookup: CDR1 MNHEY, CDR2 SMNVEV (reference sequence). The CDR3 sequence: CASSGLGQGAPETKNIQYF. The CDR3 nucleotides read TGTGCCAGCAGTGGGCTTGGACAGGGGGCGCCGGAAACCAAAAACATTCAGTACTTC.

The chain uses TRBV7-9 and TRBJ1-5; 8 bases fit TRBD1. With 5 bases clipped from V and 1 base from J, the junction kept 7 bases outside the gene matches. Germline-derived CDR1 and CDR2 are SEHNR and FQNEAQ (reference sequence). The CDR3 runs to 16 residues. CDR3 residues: CASSRETGASNQPQHF. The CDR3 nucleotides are TGTGCCAGCAGCCGCGAGACAGGGGCGAGCAATCAGCCCCAGCATTTT.

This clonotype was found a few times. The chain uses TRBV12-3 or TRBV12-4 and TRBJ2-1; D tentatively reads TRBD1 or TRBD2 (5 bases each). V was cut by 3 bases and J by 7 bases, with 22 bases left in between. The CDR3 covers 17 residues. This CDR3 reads CASSFHRDLALRNEQFF. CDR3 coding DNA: TGTGCCAGCAGTTTCCACCGGGACCTAGCTTTAAGGAATGAGCAGTTCTTC.

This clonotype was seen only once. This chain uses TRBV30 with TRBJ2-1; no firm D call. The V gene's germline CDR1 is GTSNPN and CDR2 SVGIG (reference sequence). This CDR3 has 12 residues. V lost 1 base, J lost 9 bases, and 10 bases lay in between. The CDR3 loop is CAWSERLGEQFF. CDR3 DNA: TGTGCCTGGAGTGAAAGGTTGGGTGAGCAGTTCTTC.

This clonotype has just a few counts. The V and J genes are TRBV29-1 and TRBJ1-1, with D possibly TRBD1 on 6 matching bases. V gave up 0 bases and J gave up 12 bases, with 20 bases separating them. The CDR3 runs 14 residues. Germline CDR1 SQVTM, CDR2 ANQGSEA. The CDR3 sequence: CSVEEYRDTAHTFF. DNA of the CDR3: TGCAGCGTTGAAGAATATCGGGACACGGCTCATACTTTCTTT.